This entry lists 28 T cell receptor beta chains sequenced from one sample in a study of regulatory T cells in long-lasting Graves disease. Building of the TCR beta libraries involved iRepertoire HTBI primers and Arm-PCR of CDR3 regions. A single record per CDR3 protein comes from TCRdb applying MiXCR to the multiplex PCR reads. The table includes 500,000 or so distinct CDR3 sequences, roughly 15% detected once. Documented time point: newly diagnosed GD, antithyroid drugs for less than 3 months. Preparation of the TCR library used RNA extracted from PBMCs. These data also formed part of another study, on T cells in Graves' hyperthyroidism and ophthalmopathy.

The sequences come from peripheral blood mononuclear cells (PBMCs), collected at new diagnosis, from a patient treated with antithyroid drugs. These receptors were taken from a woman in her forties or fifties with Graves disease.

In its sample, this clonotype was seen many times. The CDR3 region has the DNA TGTGCCAGCAGCCAAGGGGAGATTGAAGCTTTCTTT. Translating gives CASSQGEIEAFF. This chain uses TRBV14 with TRBJ1-1; unclear D gene. CDR3 size: 12 residues. Germline CDR1 is SGHDN and CDR2 is FVKESK. V lost 1 base and J lost 7, with 7 bases in between.

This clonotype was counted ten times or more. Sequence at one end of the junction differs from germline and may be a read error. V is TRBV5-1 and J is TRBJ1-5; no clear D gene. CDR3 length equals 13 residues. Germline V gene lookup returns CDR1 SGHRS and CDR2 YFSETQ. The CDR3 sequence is CASSPSTNQPQHF. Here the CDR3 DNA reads TGTGCCAGCAGCCCCTCTACTAATCAGCCCCAGCATTTT.

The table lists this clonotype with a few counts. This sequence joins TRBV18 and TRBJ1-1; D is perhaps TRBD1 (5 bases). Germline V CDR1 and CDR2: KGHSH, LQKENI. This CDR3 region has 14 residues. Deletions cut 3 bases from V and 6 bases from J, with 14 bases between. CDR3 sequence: CASSPRDGLAEAFF. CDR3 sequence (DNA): TGTGCCAGCTCACCGCGGGACGGCCTGGCTGAAGCTTTCTTT.

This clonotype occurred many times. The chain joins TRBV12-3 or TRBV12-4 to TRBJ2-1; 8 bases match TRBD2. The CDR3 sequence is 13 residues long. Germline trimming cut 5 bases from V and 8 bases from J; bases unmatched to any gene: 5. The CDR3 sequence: CASSPGGPYEQFF. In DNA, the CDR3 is TGTGCCAGCAGTCCGGGGGGGCCCTATGAGCAGTTCTTC.

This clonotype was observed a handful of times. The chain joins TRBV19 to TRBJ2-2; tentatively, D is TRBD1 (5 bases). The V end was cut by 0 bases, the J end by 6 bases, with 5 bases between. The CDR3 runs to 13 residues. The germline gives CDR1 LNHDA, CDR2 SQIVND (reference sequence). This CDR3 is CASSIDRAGELFF. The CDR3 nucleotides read TGTGCCAGTAGTATAGACAGGGCCGGGGAGCTGTTTTTT.

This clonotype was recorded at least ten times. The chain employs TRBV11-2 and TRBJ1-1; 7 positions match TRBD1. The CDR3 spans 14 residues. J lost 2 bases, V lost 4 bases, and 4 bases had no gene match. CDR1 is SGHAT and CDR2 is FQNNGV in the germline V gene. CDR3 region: CASSWGQTNTEAFF. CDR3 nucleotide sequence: TGTGCCAGCAGCTGGGGACAGACAAACACTGAAGCTTTCTTT.

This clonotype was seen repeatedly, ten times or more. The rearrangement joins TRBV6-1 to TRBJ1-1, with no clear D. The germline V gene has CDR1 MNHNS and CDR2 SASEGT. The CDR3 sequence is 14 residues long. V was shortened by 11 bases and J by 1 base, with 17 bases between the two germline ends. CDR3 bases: TGTGCCGCCGCCCCAGGAATTGCGAACACTGAAGCTTTCTTT. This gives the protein CAAAPGIANTEAFF.

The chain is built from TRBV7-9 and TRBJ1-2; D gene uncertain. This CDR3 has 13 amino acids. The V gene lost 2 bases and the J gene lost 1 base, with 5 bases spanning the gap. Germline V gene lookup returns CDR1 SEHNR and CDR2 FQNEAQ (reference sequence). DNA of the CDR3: TGTGCCAGCAGCTTACCCGGTAACTATGGCTACACCTTC. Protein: CASSLPGNYGYTF.

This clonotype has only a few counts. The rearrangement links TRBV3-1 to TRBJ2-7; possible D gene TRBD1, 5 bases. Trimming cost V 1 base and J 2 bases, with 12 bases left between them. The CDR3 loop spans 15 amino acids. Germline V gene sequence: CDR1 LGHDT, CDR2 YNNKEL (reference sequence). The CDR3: CASSQGLDRPYEQYF. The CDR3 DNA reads TGTGCCAGCAGCCAAGGGCTCGACAGACCCTACGAGCAGTACTTC.

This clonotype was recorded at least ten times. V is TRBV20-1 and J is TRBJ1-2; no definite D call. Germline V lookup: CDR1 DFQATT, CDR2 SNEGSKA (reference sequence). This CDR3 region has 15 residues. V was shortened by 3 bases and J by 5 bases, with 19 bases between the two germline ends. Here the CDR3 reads CSARIRELAYYGYTF. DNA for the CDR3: TGCAGTGCTAGGATCCGGGAGCTCGCCTATTATGGCTACACCTTC.

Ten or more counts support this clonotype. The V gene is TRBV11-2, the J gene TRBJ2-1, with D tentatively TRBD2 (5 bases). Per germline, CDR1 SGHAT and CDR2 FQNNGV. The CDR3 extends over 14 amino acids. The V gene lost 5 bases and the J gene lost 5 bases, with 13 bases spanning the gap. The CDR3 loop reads CASSPRGPHNEQFF. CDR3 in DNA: TGTGCCAGCAGCCCTCGCGGGCCCCACAATGAGCAGTTCTTC.

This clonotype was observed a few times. The CDR3, as DNA: TGCAGCGTGGCGGGAGGGGTCAATGAGCAGTTCTTC. It specifies CSVAGGVNEQFF. The rearrangement links TRBV29-1 to TRBJ2-1, with 9 bases identical to TRBD2. This CDR3 contains 12 residues. With V trimmed by 6 bases and J by 6 bases, 3 bases remained unmatched. Germline CDR1 SQVTM, CDR2 ANQGSEA.

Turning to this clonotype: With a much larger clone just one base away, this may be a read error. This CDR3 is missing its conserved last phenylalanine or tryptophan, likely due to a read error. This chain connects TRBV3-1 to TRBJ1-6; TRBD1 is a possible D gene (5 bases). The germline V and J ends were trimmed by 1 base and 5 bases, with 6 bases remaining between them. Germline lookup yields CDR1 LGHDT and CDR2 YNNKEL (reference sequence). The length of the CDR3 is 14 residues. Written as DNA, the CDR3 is TGTGCCAGCAGCCAAGGAGGGGATAATTCACCCCTCCACTCT. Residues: CASSQGGDNSPLHS.

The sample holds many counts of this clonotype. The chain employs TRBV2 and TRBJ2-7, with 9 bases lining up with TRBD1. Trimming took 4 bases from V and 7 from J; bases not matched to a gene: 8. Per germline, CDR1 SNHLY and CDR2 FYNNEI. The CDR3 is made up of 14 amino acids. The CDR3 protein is CASSGNRGRFEQYF. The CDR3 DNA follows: TGTGCCAGCAGTGGTAACAGGGGGCGCTTTGAGCAGTACTTC.

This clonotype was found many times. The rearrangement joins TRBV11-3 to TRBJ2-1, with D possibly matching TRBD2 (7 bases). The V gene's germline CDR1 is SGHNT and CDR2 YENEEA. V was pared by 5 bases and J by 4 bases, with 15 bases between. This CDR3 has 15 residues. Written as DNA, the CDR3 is TGTGCCAGCAGCCCCGCCGGGGGGCTATACAATGAGCAGTTCTTC. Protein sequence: CASSPAGGLYNEQFF.

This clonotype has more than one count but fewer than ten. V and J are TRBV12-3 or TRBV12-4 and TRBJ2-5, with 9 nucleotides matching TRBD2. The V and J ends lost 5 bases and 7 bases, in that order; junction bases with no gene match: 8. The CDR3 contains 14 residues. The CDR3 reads CASSVGGGAGTQYF. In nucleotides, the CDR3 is TGTGCCAGCAGTGTCGGCGGGGGGGCGGGGACCCAGTACTTC.

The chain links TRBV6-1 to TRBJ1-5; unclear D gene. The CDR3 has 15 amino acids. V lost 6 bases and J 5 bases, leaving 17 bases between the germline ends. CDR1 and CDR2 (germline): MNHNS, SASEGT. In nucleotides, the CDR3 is TGTGCCAGCAGGCCCCCGCCCTTCGGGGATCAGCCCCAGCATTTT. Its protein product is CASRPPPFGDQPQHF.

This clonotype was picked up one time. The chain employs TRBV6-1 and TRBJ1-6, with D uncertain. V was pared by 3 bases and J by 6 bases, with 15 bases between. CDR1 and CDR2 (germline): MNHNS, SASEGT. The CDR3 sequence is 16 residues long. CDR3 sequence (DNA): TGTGCCAGCAGTGACCACTTACTCAGCCTTAATTCACCCCTCCACTTT. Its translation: CASSDHLLSLNSPLHF.

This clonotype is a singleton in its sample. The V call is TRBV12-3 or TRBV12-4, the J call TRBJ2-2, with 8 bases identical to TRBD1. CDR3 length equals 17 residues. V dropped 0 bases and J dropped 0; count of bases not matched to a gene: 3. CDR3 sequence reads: CASSLAETGANTGELFF. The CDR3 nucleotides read TGTGCCAGCAGTTTAGCGGAGACAGGGGCGAACACCGGGGAGCTGTTTTTT.

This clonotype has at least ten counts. For the CDR3, the DNA is TGTGCCAGCACTCGCGGGGGGGGGCGCACTGAAGCTTTCTTT. Translating gives CASTRGGGRTEAFF. J is TRBJ1-1 and V is TRBV7-8; TRBD1 is a possible D gene (6 bases). V lost 7 bases and J 4 bases, leaving 16 bases between the germline ends. Looked up from germline, CDR1 is SGHVS and CDR2 is FQNEAQ. CDR3 length: 14 amino acids.

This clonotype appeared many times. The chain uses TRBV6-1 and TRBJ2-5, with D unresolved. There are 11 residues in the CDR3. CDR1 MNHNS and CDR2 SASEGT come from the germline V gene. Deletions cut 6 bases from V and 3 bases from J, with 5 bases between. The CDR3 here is CASRKEETQYF. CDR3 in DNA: TGTGCCAGCAGGAAGGAAGAGACCCAGTACTTC.

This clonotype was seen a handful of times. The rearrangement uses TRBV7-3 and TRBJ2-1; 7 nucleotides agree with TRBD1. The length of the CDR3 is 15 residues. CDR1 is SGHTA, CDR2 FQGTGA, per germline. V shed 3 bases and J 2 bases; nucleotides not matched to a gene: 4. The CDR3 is CASSFKGGPYNEQFF. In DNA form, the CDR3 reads TGTGCCAGCAGCTTTAAAGGGGGCCCCTACAATGAGCAGTTCTTC.

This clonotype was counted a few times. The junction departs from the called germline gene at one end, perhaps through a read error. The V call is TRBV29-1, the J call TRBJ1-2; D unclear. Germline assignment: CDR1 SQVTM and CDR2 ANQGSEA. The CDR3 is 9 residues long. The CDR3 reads CSVDGRLSF. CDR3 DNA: TGCAGCGTTGATGGGCGGTTAAGTTTC.

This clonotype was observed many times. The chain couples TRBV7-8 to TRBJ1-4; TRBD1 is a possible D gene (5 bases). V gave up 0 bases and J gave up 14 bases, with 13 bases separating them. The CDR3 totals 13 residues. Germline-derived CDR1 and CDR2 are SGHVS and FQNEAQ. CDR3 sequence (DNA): TGTGCCAGCAGCTTAGCGGGGGGGAGGTGGCTGTTTTTT. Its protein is CASSLAGGRWLFF.

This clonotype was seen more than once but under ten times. CDR3 nucleotides: TGCAGTGCTAGAGATTCCGGGTCCGAAAAAAGGGTCTCACCCCTCCACTTT. Amino acids: CSARDSGSEKRVSPLHF. V gene TRBV20-1 combines with J gene TRBJ1-6; D gene uncertain. CDR1 DFQATT and CDR2 SNEGSKA come from the germline V gene (reference sequence). Trimming cost V 0 bases and J 10 bases, with 22 bases left between them. The CDR3 extends over 17 amino acids.

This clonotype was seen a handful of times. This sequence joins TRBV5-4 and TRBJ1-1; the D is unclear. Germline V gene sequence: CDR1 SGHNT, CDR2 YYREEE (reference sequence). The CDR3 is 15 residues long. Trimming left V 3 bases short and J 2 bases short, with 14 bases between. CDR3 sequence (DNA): TGTGCCAGCAGCTGGCCGAATACTCTTAACACTGAAGCTTTCTTT. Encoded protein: CASSWPNTLNTEAFF.

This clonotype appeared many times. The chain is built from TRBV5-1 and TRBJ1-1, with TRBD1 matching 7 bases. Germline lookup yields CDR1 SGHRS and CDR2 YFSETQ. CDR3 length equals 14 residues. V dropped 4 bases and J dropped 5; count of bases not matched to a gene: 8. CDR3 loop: CASSPPGQTTEAFF. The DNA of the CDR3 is TGCGCCAGCAGCCCCCCGGGACAGACTACTGAAGCTTTCTTT.

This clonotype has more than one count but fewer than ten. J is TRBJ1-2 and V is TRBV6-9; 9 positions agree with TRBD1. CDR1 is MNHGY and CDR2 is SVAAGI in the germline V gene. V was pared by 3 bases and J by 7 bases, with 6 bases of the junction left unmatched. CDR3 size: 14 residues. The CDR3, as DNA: TGTGCCAGCAGTTACACCCGGACAGGGGTTGGCTACACCTTC. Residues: CASSYTRTGVGYTF.